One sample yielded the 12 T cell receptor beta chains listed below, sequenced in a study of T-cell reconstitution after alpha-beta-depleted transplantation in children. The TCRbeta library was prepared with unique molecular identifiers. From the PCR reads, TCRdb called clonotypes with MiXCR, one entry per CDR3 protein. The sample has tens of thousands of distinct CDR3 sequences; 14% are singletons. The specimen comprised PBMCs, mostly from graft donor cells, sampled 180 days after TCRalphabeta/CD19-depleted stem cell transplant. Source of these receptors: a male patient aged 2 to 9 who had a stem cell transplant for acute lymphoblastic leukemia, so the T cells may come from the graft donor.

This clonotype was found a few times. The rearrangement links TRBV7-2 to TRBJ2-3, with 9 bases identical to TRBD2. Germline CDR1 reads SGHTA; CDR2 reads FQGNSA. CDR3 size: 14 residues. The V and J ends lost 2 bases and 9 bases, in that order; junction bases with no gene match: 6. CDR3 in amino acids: CASSLLAGRGTQYF. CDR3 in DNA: TGTGCCAGCAGCTTACTAGCGGGGAGGGGCACGCAGTATTTT. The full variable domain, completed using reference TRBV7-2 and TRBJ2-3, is GAGVSQSPSNKVTEKGKDVELRCDPISGHTALYWYRQSLGQGLEFLIYFQGNSAPDKSGLPSDRFSAERTGGSVSTLTIQRTQQEDSAVYLCASSLLAGRGTQYFGPGTRLTVL.

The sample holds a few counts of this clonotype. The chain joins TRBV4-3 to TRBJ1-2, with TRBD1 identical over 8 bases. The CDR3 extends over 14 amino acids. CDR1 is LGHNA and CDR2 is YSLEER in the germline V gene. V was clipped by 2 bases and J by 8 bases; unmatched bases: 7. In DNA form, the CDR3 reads TGCGCCAGCAGCCAATCCAGGGGGCTATGGGGCTACACCTTC. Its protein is CASSQSRGLWGYTF.

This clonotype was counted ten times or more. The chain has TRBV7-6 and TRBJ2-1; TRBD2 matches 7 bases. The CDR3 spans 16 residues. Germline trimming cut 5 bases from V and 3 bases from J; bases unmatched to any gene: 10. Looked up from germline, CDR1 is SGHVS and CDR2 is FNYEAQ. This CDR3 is CASSAQAAGRYNEQFF. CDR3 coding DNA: TGTGCCAGCAGCGCGCAAGCAGCGGGACGCTACAATGAGCAGTTCTTC. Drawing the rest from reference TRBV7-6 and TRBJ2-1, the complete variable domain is GAGVSQSPRYKVTKRGQDVALRCDPISGHVSLYWYRQALGQGPEFLTYFNYEAQQDKSGLPNDRFSAERPEGSISTLTIQRTEQRDSAMYRCASSAQAAGRYNEQFFGPGTRLTVL.

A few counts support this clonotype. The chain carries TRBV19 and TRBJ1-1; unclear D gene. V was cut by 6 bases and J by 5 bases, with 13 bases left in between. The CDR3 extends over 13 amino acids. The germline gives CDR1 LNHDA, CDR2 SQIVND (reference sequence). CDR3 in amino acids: CASRQRAGTEAFF. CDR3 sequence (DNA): TGTGCCAGTAGACAGAGGGCCGGAACTGAAGCTTTCTTT.

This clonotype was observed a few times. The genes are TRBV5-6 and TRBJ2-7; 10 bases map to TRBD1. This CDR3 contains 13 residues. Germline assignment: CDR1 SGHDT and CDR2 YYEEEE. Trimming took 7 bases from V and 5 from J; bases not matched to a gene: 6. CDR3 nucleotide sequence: TGTGCCAGCCAAGCCGGGACAGGGGACGAGCAGTACTTC. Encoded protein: CASQAGTGDEQYF. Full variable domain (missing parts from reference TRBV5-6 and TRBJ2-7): DAGVTQSPTHLIKTRGQQVTLRCSPKSGHDTVSWYQQALGQGPQFIFQYYEEEERQRGNFPDRFSGHQFPNYSSELNVNALLLGDSALYLCASQAGTGDEQYFGPGTRLTVT.

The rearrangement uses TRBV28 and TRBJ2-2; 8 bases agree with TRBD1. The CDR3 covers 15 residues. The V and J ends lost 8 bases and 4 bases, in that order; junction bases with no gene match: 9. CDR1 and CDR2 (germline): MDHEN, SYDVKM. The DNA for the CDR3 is TGTGCCAGCTTGTCCGGACAGGGATTCACCGGGGAGCTGTTTTTT. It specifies CASLSGQGFTGELFF.

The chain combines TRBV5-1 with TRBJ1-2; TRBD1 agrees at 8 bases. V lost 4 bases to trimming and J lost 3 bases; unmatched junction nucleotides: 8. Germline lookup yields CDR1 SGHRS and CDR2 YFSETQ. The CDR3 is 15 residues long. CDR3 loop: CASSPLGQGHYGYTF. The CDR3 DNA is TGCGCCAGCAGCCCTCTCGGACAGGGACACTATGGCTACACCTTC.

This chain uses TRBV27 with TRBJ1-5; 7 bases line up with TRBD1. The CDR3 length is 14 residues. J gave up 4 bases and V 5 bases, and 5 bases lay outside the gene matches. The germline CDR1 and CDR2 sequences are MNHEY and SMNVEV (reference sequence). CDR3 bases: TGTGCCAGCAGTGAGGACAGGATTAATCAGCCCCAGCATTTT. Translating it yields CASSEDRINQPQHF.

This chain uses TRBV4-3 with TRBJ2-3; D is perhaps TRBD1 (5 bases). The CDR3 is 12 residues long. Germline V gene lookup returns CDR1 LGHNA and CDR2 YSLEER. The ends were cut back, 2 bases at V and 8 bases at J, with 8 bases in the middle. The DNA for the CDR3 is TGCGCCAGCAGCCAAAGAAGGGGTACGCAGTATTTT. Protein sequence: CASSQRRGTQYF.

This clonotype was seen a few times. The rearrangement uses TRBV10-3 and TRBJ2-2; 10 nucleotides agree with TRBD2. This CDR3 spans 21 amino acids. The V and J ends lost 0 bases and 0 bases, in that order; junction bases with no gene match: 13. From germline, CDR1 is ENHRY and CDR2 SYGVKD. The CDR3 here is CAISESASGSSVVSNTGELFF. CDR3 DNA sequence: TGTGCCATCAGTGAGTCGGCTAGCGGGAGTAGCGTAGTTTCGAACACCGGGGAGCTGTTTTTT.

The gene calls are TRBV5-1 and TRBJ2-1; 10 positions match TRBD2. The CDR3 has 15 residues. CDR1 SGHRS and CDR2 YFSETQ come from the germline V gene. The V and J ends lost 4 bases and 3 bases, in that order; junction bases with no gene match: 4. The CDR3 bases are TGCGCCAGCAGCACCTCTAGCGGGGGCTACAATGAGCAGTTCTTC. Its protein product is CASSTSSGGYNEQFF.

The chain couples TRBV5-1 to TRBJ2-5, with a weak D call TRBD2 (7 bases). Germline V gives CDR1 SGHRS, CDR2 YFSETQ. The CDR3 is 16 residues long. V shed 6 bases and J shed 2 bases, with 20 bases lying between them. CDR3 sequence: CASKARRGTYQETQYF. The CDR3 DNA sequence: TGCGCCAGCAAAGCCCGGCGGGGGACATATCAAGAGACCCAGTACTTC.